Here is one T cell receptor beta chain with its context. Its antigen is currently unknown. The sample is drawn from a study of cytomegalovirus exposure and HLA in healthy donors. Study results and limitations: Altogether, about 160 TCR beta chains were recorded as cytomegalovirus-associated.

The PCR employed 60 Vbeta primers together with 13 Jbeta primers. The table came from immunoSEQ multiplex PCR; TCRdb's copy has only in-frame clones and leaves some out. The repertoire holds about 150,000 clones, with over 60% as singletons. Sequencing was done on a sample of PBMCs. The receptor was derived from a woman aged 40 to 55 in good health and CMV-seronegative.

The CDR3, as DNA: TGTGCCAGCAGCTCGTTTCTGGGGAGCTCCTACGAGCAGTACTTC. It codes for CASSSFLGSSYEQYF. V usage is TRBV7-9 and J usage is TRBJ2-7; possibly TRBD2 for D (5 bases). From germline, CDR1 is SEHNR and CDR2 FQNEAQ (reference sequence). V lost 4 bases and J 0 bases, leaving 13 bases between the germline ends. The length of the CDR3 is 15 residues.